This T cell receptor (beta chain) was profiled in a study of blood T cell repertoires in COVID-19. The wider study: The samples span acute and convalescent COVID-19 from the United States, Italy and Spain. T cells, B-cell-depleted T cells, or PBMCs supplied cDNA or gDNA.

Between the trimmed V and J ends, which lost 3 bases and 5 bases, there was a span of 10 bases. CDR1 is MGHRA and CDR2 is YSYEKL in the germline V gene. The CDR3 is 13 residues long. Per the original methods: Amplification with reference gene primers provided the estimates of nucleated cell counts. Libraries were prepared by immunoSEQ multiplex PCR; TCRdb keeps only in-frame clonotypes and omits some of them. V and J calls and clone size are those listed in that table; D and trimming were worked out from the DNA. The data contain around 300,000 clones, approximately 90% of them seen just once; the ten biggest clones take up roughly 6.3%. In Seattle, patients joined the study during active infection and were tracked longitudinally.

Source material: peripheral blood. The origin of this receptor is a woman aged 45-65 years with COVID-19, enrolled during active disease. The rearrangement joins TRBV4-1 to TRBJ1-1; D gene ambiguous. The CDR3 region is CASSHARETEAFF. CDR3 nucleotides: TGCGCCAGCAGCCACGCGCGGGAAACTGAAGCTTTCTTT.